Following are 3 T cell receptor beta chains from one sample sequenced in a study of blood T cells in healthy people across ages. Primers used in a second PCR of about 6 to 11 cycles were a sample-barcoded 5' primer and a J-beta primer mix. TCRdb reanalysed the 5' RACE reads using MiXCR and keeps one entry per CDR3 protein. The sample lists about 630,000 distinct CDR3 sequences, approximately 21% seen once, with around 3.4% in the top ten. Material for sequencing was blood. Every receptor here comes from a man in his 70s in good health.

This clonotype has just one count. This chain uses TRBV5-1 with TRBJ2-3; possible D gene TRBD2, 6 bases. The CDR3 consists of 14 residues. Germline V CDR1 and CDR2: SGHRS, YFSETQ. Between the trimmed V and J ends, which lost 0 bases and 6 bases, there was a span of 11 bases. CDR3 amino acids: CASSLAVAADTQYF. The CDR3 DNA follows: TGCGCCAGCAGCTTGGCTGTAGCGGCCGATACGCAGTATTTT. Looking up the rest from reference TRBV5-1 and TRBJ2-3 gives the full variable domain: KAGVTQTPRYLIKTRGQQVTLSCSPISGHRSVSWYQQTPGQGLQFLFEYFSETQRNKGNFPGRFSGRQFSNSRSEMNVSTLELGDSALYLCASSLAVAADTQYFGPGTRLTVL.

This clonotype was seen more than once but under ten times. V and J are TRBV9 and TRBJ2-1; TRBD2 might be the D (6 bases). There are 15 residues in the CDR3. Looked up from germline, CDR1 is SGDLS and CDR2 is YYNGEE. Trimming left V 3 bases short and J 5 bases short, with 15 bases between. The chain's CDR3 is CASSELASQNNEQFF. Written as DNA, the CDR3 is TGTGCCAGCAGCGAACTAGCATCCCAGAACAATGAGCAGTTCTTC. Together with reference TRBV9 and TRBJ2-1, the CDR3 gives the full variable domain: DSGVTQTPKHLITATGQRVTLRCSPRSGDLSVYWYQQSLDQGLQFLIQYYNGEERAKGNILERFSAQQFPDLHSELNLSSLELGDSALYFCASSELASQNNEQFFGPGTRLTVL.

This clonotype was counted a few times. The junction differs from germline at one of its ends, possibly a read error. This chain connects TRBV7-2 to TRBJ2-7, with 12 bases identical to TRBD2. The CDR3 has 12 amino acids. The germline V gene encodes CDR1 SGHTA and CDR2 FQGNSA. Here the CDR3 DNA reads TGTGCCAGCAGCTCGGGACTAGCGGGTGCATACTTT. Amino acids: CASSSGLAGAYF.